The 22 T cell receptor beta chains reported below all come from one sample, sequenced in a study of CD8+ T cells in alopecia areata. After isolation, RNA underwent reverse transcription to generate cDNA as the sequencing template. Data came from immunoSEQ multiplex PCR; TCRdb stores just in-frame clones and leaves some out. The profile shows approximately 300,000 clones, 55% to 75% of them singletons. Treatment reported: oral pan-JAK inhibitor, 5-10 mg twice daily. Source: CD4+ T cells sorted from blood, taken at week 24, from a patient treated with tofacitinib. The origin of the receptors is a human donor with alopecia areata.

J is TRBJ1-6 and V is TRBV5-6, with TRBD1 matching 12 bases. J was trimmed by 10 bases and V by 4 bases; bases with no gene match: 9. CDR3 size: 16 residues. The germline V gene has CDR1 SGHDT and CDR2 YYEEEE. This CDR3 reads CASSLPGQGAVSPLHF. The DNA for the CDR3 is TGTGCCAGCAGCCTCCCGGGACAGGGGGCGGTGTCACCCCTCCACTTT.

The chain is built from TRBV30 and TRBJ2-5, with D maybe TRBD2 (6 bases). Per germline, CDR1 GTSNPN and CDR2 SVGIG (reference sequence). V lost 3 bases to trimming and J lost 2 bases, with 16 bases between them. This CDR3 comprises 15 residues. The CDR3 DNA reads as TGTGCCTGGAGCGCGGGAATCAGGGAACAAGAGACCCAGTACTTC. Its protein product is CAWSAGIREQETQYF.

As regards this clone: The sample contains more than one DNA sequence encoding this CDR3. The genes are TRBV5-1 and TRBJ1-1; tentatively, D is TRBD1 (6 bases). V was cut by 4 bases and J by 0 bases, with 10 bases left in between. The CDR3 is 14 amino acids. The germline V gene encodes CDR1 SGHRS and CDR2 YFSETQ. CDR3 residues: CASSLTGMNTEAFF. CDR3 nucleotide sequence: TGCGCCAGCAGCCTAACAGGGATGAACACTGAAGCTTTCTTT.

The J gene is TRBJ2-7, the V gene TRBV2, with no clear D. Germline values: CDR1 SNHLY, CDR2 FYNNEI. The length of the CDR3 is 13 residues. Trimming left V 6 bases short and J 7 bases short, with 16 bases between. CDR3 sequence: CASRAGRETEQYF. In DNA, the CDR3 is TGTGCCAGCAGGGCCGGGCGCGAGACTGAGCAGTACTTC. Full variable domain (missing parts from reference TRBV2 and TRBJ2-7): EPEVTQTPSHQVTQMGQEVILRCVPISNHLYFYWYRQILGQKVEFLVSFYNNEISEKSEIFDDQFSVERPDGSNFTLKIRSTKLEDSAMYFCASRAGRETEQYFGPGTRLTVT.

The chain has TRBV23-1 and TRBJ2-4, with D maybe TRBD1 (5 bases). Being an ORF, TRBV23-1 has a function that is uncertain. CDR3 size: 18 residues. Trimming shortened V by 8 bases and J by 0 bases, and 23 bases separated the two germline ends. The CDR3 DNA sequence: TGCGCCAGCCCCCTATTAAGGGGAATGGTCATAGCCAAAAACATTCAGTACTTC. Protein product: CASPLLRGMVIAKNIQYF.

The genes are TRBV9 and TRBJ2-5; D is unresolved. The CDR3 totals 14 residues. Looked up from germline, CDR1 is SGDLS and CDR2 is YYNGEE. V gave up 0 bases and J gave up 9 bases, with 15 bases separating them. The CDR3 reads CASSVANSPGAQYF. The CDR3 nucleotides are TGTGCCAGCAGCGTAGCTAACAGTCCTGGGGCCCAGTACTTC.

This sequence joins TRBV5-1 and TRBJ1-2; D perhaps matches TRBD1 (6 bases). V was cut by 4 bases and J by 6 bases, with 13 bases left in between. Germline V lookup: CDR1 SGHRS, CDR2 YFSETQ. CDR3 length: 13 residues. This chain's CDR3 is CASSPQAGDGYTF. As DNA, the CDR3 is TGCGCCAGCAGCCCCCAGGCAGGGGATGGCTACACCTTC.

The chain combines TRBV2 with TRBJ2-7; TRBD2 matches 9 bases. After removal of 6 bases from V and 4 bases from J, the junction contained 16 bases not matched to a gene. This CDR3 region has 17 residues. Germline-derived CDR1 and CDR2 are SNHLY and FYNNEI. CDR3 in amino acids: CASSLGLASSKVYEQYF. CDR3 coding DNA: TGTGCCAGCAGCCTGGGACTAGCTAGTTCCAAGGTTTACGAGCAGTACTTC.

Ten or more counts support this clone. This sequence joins TRBV4-1 and TRBJ1-1; no reliable D call. This CDR3 is 12 amino acids long. Germline lookup yields CDR1 MGHRA and CDR2 YSYEKL. V shed 0 bases and J shed 1 base, with 0 bases lying between them. This CDR3 reads CASSQENTEAFF. The DNA for the CDR3 is TGCGCCAGCAGCCAAGAGAACACTGAAGCTTTCTTT.

The chain uses TRBV29-1 and TRBJ1-1, with D hard to call. Germline CDR1 SQVTM, CDR2 ANQGSEA. This CDR3 contains 13 residues. V shed 2 bases and J shed 0 bases, with 7 bases lying between them. CDR3 loop: CSVEKRLNTEAFF. The CDR3 DNA reads TGCAGCGTTGAAAAGCGGCTGAACACTGAAGCTTTCTTT.

The V call is TRBV29-1, the J call TRBJ2-3; D remains ambiguous. Germline loops: CDR1 SQVTM, CDR2 ANQGSEA. CDR3 length: 15 amino acids. Trimming shortened V by 3 bases and J by 0 bases, and 13 bases separated the two germline ends. The CDR3, as DNA: TGCAGCGTTGAGGGTGTTGGGGTTAGCACAGATACGCAGTATTTT. Encoded protein: CSVEGVGVSTDTQYF.

V usage is TRBV5-1 and J usage is TRBJ2-5; D gene ambiguous. The ends were cut back, 4 bases at V and 5 bases at J, with 24 bases in the middle. The CDR3 covers 17 residues. Per germline, CDR1 SGHRS and CDR2 YFSETQ. CDR3 in amino acids: CASSLLGRQTGTETQYF. The CDR3 region has the DNA TGCGCCAGCAGCCTACTCGGTAGGCAGACGGGCACGGAGACCCAGTACTTC.

Concerning this clone itself: Different DNA sequences within this sample yield the same CDR3. The chain uses TRBV7-2 and TRBJ2-5; D ambiguous. Germline CDR1 SGHTA, CDR2 FQGNSA. The CDR3 has 13 residues. V was shortened by 3 bases and J by 4 bases, with 9 bases between the two germline ends. CDR3 loop: CASSFTGRETQYF. The CDR3 bases are TGTGCCAGCAGCTTTACGGGCCGAGAGACCCAGTACTTC.

The V call is TRBV9, the J call TRBJ2-3; 9 nucleotides match TRBD2. The CDR3 runs to 14 residues. CDR1 and CDR2 from the germline V gene are SGDLS and YYNGEE. V was pared by 4 bases and J by 4 bases, with 4 bases of the junction left unmatched. The CDR3 is CASSFRTSADTQYF. CDR3 bases: TGTGCCAGCAGCTTTCGGACTAGCGCAGATACGCAGTATTTT. The entire variable domain, with the rest obtained from reference TRBV9 and TRBJ2-3, is as follows: DSGVTQTPKHLITATGQRVTLRCSPRSGDLSVYWYQQSLDQGLQFLIQYYNGEERAKGNILERFSAQQFPDLHSELNLSSLELGDSALYFCASSFRTSADTQYFGPGTRLTVL.

The V call is TRBV15, the J call TRBJ2-3; D gene unclear. The CDR3 consists of 14 residues. V shed 1 base and J shed 5 bases, with 10 bases lying between them. Germline assignment: CDR1 LNHNV and CDR2 YYDKDF (reference sequence). The CDR3 region is CATSRAPTRDTQYF. CDR3 nucleotide sequence: TGTGCCACCAGCAGAGCTCCTACAAGAGATACGCAGTATTTT.

This sequence joins TRBV28 and TRBJ1-2; tentatively, D is TRBD1 (5 bases). The CDR3 runs to 15 residues. Germline loops: CDR1 MDHEN, CDR2 SYDVKM. V was cut by 7 bases and J by 0 bases, with 15 bases left in between. The CDR3 protein is CASIHRGDPNYGYTF. The CDR3 DNA sequence: TGTGCCAGCATTCACCGGGGGGACCCTAACTATGGCTACACCTTC.

The chain has TRBV19 and TRBJ2-5; D call uncertain. Germline V gives CDR1 LNHDA, CDR2 SQIVND (reference sequence). V lost 6 bases, J lost 1 base, and 9 bases lay in between. This CDR3 is 13 amino acids long. This chain's CDR3 is CASRREFQETQYF. As DNA, the CDR3 is TGTGCCAGTAGAAGGGAATTCCAAGAGACCCAGTACTTC.

This chain connects TRBV10-3 to TRBJ2-1, with TRBD2 matching over 8 bases. This CDR3 region has 18 residues. Germline trimming cut 2 bases from V and 4 bases from J; bases unmatched to any gene: 13. The V gene's germline CDR1 is ENHRY and CDR2 SYGVKD. The DNA of the CDR3 is TGTGCCATCAGTGAGCCTACGGGAATCACTAGCGGTTACAATGAGCAGTTCTTC. It translates to CAISEPTGITSGYNEQFF.

The chain is built from TRBV29-1 and TRBJ1-1, with a tentative D call TRBD1 (5 bases). This CDR3 comprises 17 residues. Germline loops: CDR1 SQVTM, CDR2 ANQGSEA. Trimming stripped 3 bases from V and 3 bases from J, with 23 bases between. CDR3 residues: CSVDSGTGRDLYTEAFF. The DNA for the CDR3 is TGCAGCGTTGATTCGGGAACAGGAAGGGATCTGTACACTGAAGCTTTCTTT.

This sequence joins TRBV6-5 and TRBJ1-1; TRBD1 agrees at 11 bases. The CDR3 is 14 residues long. V was clipped by 6 bases and J by 7 bases; unmatched bases: 7. Germline V gene lookup returns CDR1 MNHEY and CDR2 SVGAGI. The CDR3 is CASRFGQGADEAFF. For the CDR3, the DNA is TGTGCCAGCAGGTTTGGACAGGGGGCGGATGAAGCTTTCTTT.

This chain uses TRBV9 with TRBJ1-3; perhaps TRBD1 as D (6 bases). The CDR3 extends over 15 amino acids. V lost 2 bases to trimming and J lost 2 bases, with 11 bases between them. Germline V gene sequence: CDR1 SGDLS, CDR2 YYNGEE. The CDR3 DNA follows: TGTGCCAGCAGCGTTCTACAGGGACCTGGAAACACCATATATTTT. It is translated as CASSVLQGPGNTIYF.

The chain has TRBV4-3 and TRBJ1-2; no clear D gene. The germline V gene encodes CDR1 LGHNA and CDR2 YSLEER. Trimming pared 0 bases from V and 2 bases from J, leaving 13 bases between. The CDR3 runs to 16 residues. CDR3 loop: CASSQDESPRNYGYTF. The CDR3 bases are TGCGCCAGCAGCCAAGACGAGAGTCCGAGGAACTATGGCTACACCTTC.